This T cell receptor (beta chain) was found in a study of T cells after yellow fever vaccination. V gave up 3 bases and J gave up 5 bases; unmatched junction bases: 4. CDR1 SGHVS and CDR2 FNYEAQ come from the germline V gene. The CDR3 is 15 amino acids. The sample holds many counts of this clonotype. Template-switching 5'RACE yielded the TCR cDNA; a universal primer site and UMIs were added in the process. Each CDR3 protein gets one entry after TCRdb re-called the 5' RACE reads with MiXCR. The table lists some 320,000 distinct CDR3 sequences, about 4.5% of them singletons. The sequences come from PBMCs, collected 15 days after the yellow fever booster vaccination. The clonotype originates from a man between 18 and 35 years old who received the YFV17D yellow fever vaccine. The rearrangement links TRBV7-6 to TRBJ1-5; 10 bases align to TRBD1. DNA of the CDR3: TGTGCCAGCAGCTTGGGGACAGGGGCGGATCAGCCCCAGCATTTT. It encodes CASSLGTGADQPQHF.